This TCR beta chain was retrieved from a study of OX40 agonist ivuxolimab in advanced cancers. Whole-study findings and limits: Partly responding patients at 0.1-3.0 mg/kg showed some of the smallest clonal expansion.

CDR3 size: 13 residues. CDR1 GTSNPN and CDR2 SVGIG come from the germline V gene (reference sequence). V was shortened by 4 bases and J by 2 bases, with 9 bases between the two germline ends. Notes on this clone: What it binds is unknown.

Libraries were prepared by immunoSEQ multiplex PCR; TCRdb keeps only in-frame clonotypes and omits some of them. The data show fewer than 40,000 clones, 65% to 80% seen once. This receptor was taken from an adult with an advanced solid tumor such as melanoma, head and neck, liver or kidney cancer. Sequencing used CD4+ or CD8+ T cells sorted from blood, obtained in a trial of the OX40 agonist ivuxolimab. V is TRBV30 and J is TRBJ1-3; D call uncertain. For the CDR3, the DNA is TGTGCCTGGAACCCTGCCACTGGAAACACCATATATTTT. Its translation is CAWNPATGNTIYF.